Below are 16 T cell receptor beta chains sequenced from a single sample in a study of blood T cell repertoires in COVID-19. The protocol was immunoSEQ multiplex PCR, while the TCRdb copy is restricted to in-frame clones and leaves out a portion. The data contain about 71,000 clones, approximately 90% of them singletons. The sample was peripheral blood. These receptors were obtained from a woman between 18 and 29 years old with acute or convalescent COVID-19.

The chain carries TRBV6-6 and TRBJ1-5, with 7 bases lining up with TRBD1. This CDR3 is 15 amino acids long. Germline V gene sequence: CDR1 MNHNY, CDR2 SVGAGI (reference sequence). The J segment lost 4 bases and the V segment lost 5 bases, leaving 8 bases of the junction unmatched. CDR3 sequence: CASSNAGTANQPQHF. In DNA form, the CDR3 reads TGTGCCAGCAGTAACGCCGGGACAGCGAATCAGCCCCAGCATTTT.

The chain joins TRBV5-1 to TRBJ2-2; D might be TRBD1 (5 bases). Germline V gene sequence: CDR1 SGHRS, CDR2 YFSETQ. The CDR3 spans 15 residues. V lost 4 bases and J lost 7, with 17 bases in between. The CDR3 spells CASSPETGWGGELFF. Here the CDR3 DNA reads TGCGCCAGCAGCCCGGAAACAGGATGGGGCGGGGAGCTGTTTTTT.

This clone has more than one count but fewer than ten. This CDR3 reads CASSLRGYSYEQYF. CDR3 sequence (DNA): TGTGCCAGCAGTTTGCGGGGGTACTCCTACGAGCAGTACTTC. The V call is TRBV6-5, the J call TRBJ2-7; 7 bases agree with TRBD2. V was clipped by 4 bases and J by 0 bases; unmatched bases: 3. Looked up from germline, CDR1 is MNHEY and CDR2 is SVGAGI. The CDR3 contains 14 residues.

The chain couples TRBV19 to TRBJ1-5, with D maybe TRBD1 (5 bases). The CDR3 length is 16 residues. Per the germline V gene, CDR1 is LNHDA and CDR2 is SQIVND (reference sequence). V was cut by 5 bases and J by 2 bases, with 16 bases left in between. Here the CDR3 reads CASSETRQGGNQPQHF. The CDR3 coding sequence is TGTGCCAGTAGTGAGACGCGTCAGGGTGGCAATCAGCCCCAGCATTTT.

This clone came up once. The CDR3 reads CASSETSGGAEQFF. In DNA form, the CDR3 reads TGTGCCAGCAGTGAGACTAGCGGGGGAGCTGAGCAGTTCTTC. The V and J genes are TRBV6-4 and TRBJ2-1; 12 nucleotides line up with TRBD2. The CDR3 covers 14 residues. V was clipped by 3 bases and J by 9 bases; unmatched bases: 3. Germline V gene sequence: CDR1 MRHNA, CDR2 SNTAGT.

The chain employs TRBV2 and TRBJ2-1; D gene uncertain. The V gene's germline CDR1 is SNHLY and CDR2 FYNNEI. The CDR3 sequence is 13 residues long. Trimming pared 0 bases from V and 6 bases from J, leaving 6 bases between. For the CDR3, the DNA is TGTGCCAGCAGTGAAGCGCTAGGCAATGAGCAGTTCTTC. Protein: CASSEALGNEQFF.

The chain recombines TRBV5-1 with TRBJ2-5, with 8 positions matching TRBD2. The CDR3 length is 15 residues. Looked up from germline, CDR1 is SGHRS and CDR2 is YFSETQ. Trimming took 0 bases from V and 4 from J; bases not matched to a gene: 5. The CDR3 loop is CASSLDGRAGETQYF. In nucleotides, the CDR3 is TGCGCCAGCAGCTTGGACGGGAGGGCGGGAGAGACCCAGTACTTC.

The chain has TRBV19 and TRBJ2-1; D perhaps matches TRBD1 (6 bases). CDR3 length: 15 residues. CDR1 and CDR2 from the germline V gene are LNHDA and SQIVND (reference sequence). Trimming pared 5 bases from V and 7 bases from J, leaving 18 bases between. CDR3 DNA sequence: TGTGCCAGTAGTCAACCTTCCGGACAGCGGAATGAGCAGTTCTTC. Its translation: CASSQPSGQRNEQFF.

The chain combines TRBV30 with TRBJ2-4, with 7 nucleotides matching TRBD2. Germline V gene data show CDR1 as GTSNPN and CDR2 as SVGIG (reference sequence). J was trimmed by 6 bases and V by 0 bases; bases with no gene match: 5. CDR3 length equals 14 residues. In DNA form, the CDR3 reads TGTGCCTGGAGTGTACATGCGGGAGCAAACATTCAGTACTTC. Encoded protein: CAWSVHAGANIQYF.

The rearrangement joins TRBV29-1 to TRBJ2-1, with D possibly matching TRBD1 (7 bases). V lost 5 bases, J lost 10 bases, and 21 bases lay in between. The CDR3 has 14 amino acids. CDR1 and CDR2 from the germline V gene are SQVTM and ANQGSEA. CDR3 in DNA: TGCAGCGTTCCCCAAGACAGGGACTCACCCGAGCAGTTCTTC. It specifies CSVPQDRDSPEQFF.

The rearrangement links TRBV2 to TRBJ1-1; D is ambiguous. CDR1 and CDR2 (germline): SNHLY, FYNNEI. The CDR3 runs 13 residues. V lost 4 bases to trimming and J lost 5 bases, with 11 bases between them. CDR3 loop: CASSVRGGTEAFF. The CDR3 DNA follows: TGTGCCAGCAGTGTGCGGGGAGGAACTGAAGCTTTCTTT.

The V gene is TRBV9, the J gene TRBJ2-1; 7 bases match TRBD1. With 0 bases clipped from V and 7 bases from J, the junction kept 7 bases outside the gene matches. The CDR3 is made up of 15 amino acids. Germline assignment: CDR1 SGDLS and CDR2 YYNGEE. The DNA of the CDR3 is TGTGCCAGCAGCGTAGAAGGGGGCGTTGGAAATGAGCAGTTCTTC. Its translation is CASSVEGGVGNEQFF.

The chain couples TRBV5-8 to TRBJ2-5; 10 positions match TRBD1. Germline V CDR1 and CDR2: SGHTS, YDEGEE. J lost 1 base, V lost 3 bases, and 9 bases had no gene match. This CDR3 spans 17 amino acids. The DNA for the CDR3 is TGTGCCAGCAGCTCCGGGACAGGGGTGACCCTCCAAGAGACCCAGTACTTC. Amino acids: CASSSGTGVTLQETQYF.

The chain employs TRBV5-6 and TRBJ1-1; 9 positions match TRBD1. CDR3 length: 14 amino acids. Germline CDR1 SGHDT, CDR2 YYEEEE. The junction had 4 bases not matched to a gene; V was cut back by 4 bases and J by 3 bases. CDR3 protein: CASSTRDRDTEAFF. The CDR3 bases are TGTGCCAGCAGCACCCGGGACAGGGACACTGAAGCTTTCTTT. The complete variable domain, with remaining parts taken from reference TRBV5-6 and TRBJ1-1, reads DAGVTQSPTHLIKTRGQQVTLRCSPKSGHDTVSWYQQALGQGPQFIFQYYEEEERQRGNFPDRFSGHQFPNYSSELNVNALLLGDSALYLCASSTRDRDTEAFFGQGTRLTVV.

This rearrangement joins TRBV28 to TRBJ1-1; a weak D match, TRBD1 (6 bases). Trimming cost V 2 bases and J 5 bases, with 15 bases left between them. The length of the CDR3 is 15 residues. The germline gives CDR1 MDHEN, CDR2 SYDVKM. The CDR3 coding sequence is TGTGCCAGCAGTTTACGGACAGTTAGAAGGACTGAAGCTTTCTTT. Its translation: CASSLRTVRRTEAFF.

This clone was observed a few times. The chain recombines TRBV5-1 with TRBJ1-1; TRBD1 is a possible D gene (6 bases). V lost 1 base to trimming and J lost 10 bases, with 20 bases between them. CDR3 length: 15 amino acids. CDR1 SGHRS and CDR2 YFSETQ come from the germline V gene. Written as DNA, the CDR3 is TGCGCCAGCAGCTTGACCAACACAGGGAAAGGCTCAGCTTTCTTT. Translation: CASSLTNTGKGSAFF. The full variable domain, with the rest looked up from reference TRBV5-1 and TRBJ1-1, is KAGVTQTPRYLIKTRGQQVTLSCSPISGHRSVSWYQQTPGQGLQFLFEYFSETQRNKGNFPGRFSGRQFSNSRSEMNVSTLELGDSALYLCASSLTNTGKGSAFFGQGTRLTVV.